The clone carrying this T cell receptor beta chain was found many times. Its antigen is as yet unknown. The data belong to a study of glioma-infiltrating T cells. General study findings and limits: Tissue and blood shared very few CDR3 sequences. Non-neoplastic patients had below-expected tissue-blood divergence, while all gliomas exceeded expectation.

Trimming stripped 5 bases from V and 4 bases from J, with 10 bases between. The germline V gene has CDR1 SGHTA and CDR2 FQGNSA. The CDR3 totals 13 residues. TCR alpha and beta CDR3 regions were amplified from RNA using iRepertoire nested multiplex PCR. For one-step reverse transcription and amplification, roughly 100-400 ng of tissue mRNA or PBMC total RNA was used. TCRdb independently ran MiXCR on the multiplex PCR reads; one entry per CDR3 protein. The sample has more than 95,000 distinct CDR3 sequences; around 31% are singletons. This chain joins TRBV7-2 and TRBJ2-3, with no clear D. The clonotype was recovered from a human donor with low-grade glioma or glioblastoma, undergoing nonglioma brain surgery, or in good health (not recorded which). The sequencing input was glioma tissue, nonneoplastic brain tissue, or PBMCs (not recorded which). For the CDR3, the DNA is TGTGCCAGCAGCCTAAGGGTGGCAGATACGCAGTATTTT. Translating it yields CASSLRVADTQYF.